These 23 T cell receptor beta chains were all obtained from the same sample, sequenced in a study of early T cells in non-severe SARS-CoV-2 infection. MiXCR, applied by TCRdb to the 5' RACE reads, yields one record per CDR3 protein. The sample lists tens of thousands of distinct CDR3 sequences, around 6.3% seen once, with 4.5% to 7.5% in the top ten. The sample comprised whole blood. The receptors here all came from an adult who was a healthcare worker with PCR-confirmed SARS-CoV-2 infection or an uninfected control (not recorded which).

This clonotype was observed at least ten times. The J gene is TRBJ2-3, the V gene TRBV29-1, with unresolved D. Trimming left V 2 bases short and J 1 base short, with 7 bases between. The CDR3 is 13 residues long. The germline CDR1 and CDR2 sequences are SQVTM and ANQGSEA. CDR3 sequence reads: CSVEHPGTDTQYF. The DNA of the CDR3 is TGCAGCGTTGAACATCCAGGCACAGATACGCAGTATTTT.

This clonotype was seen repeatedly, ten times or more. This chain joins TRBV4-3 and TRBJ2-2; tentative D call: TRBD1 (5 bases). The V and J ends lost 3 bases and 1 base respectively, with 12 bases between them. Germline V gene data show CDR1 as LGHNA and CDR2 as YSLEER. The CDR3 totals 16 residues. The CDR3 DNA follows: TGCGCCAGCAGCCAGCCTATGGGGCAGAACACCGGGGAGCTGTTTTTT. It yields the protein CASSQPMGQNTGELFF.

This clonotype came up many times. The chain joins TRBV14 to TRBJ1-2; D unresolved. CDR1 is SGHDN, CDR2 FVKESK, per germline. Trimming shortened V by 1 base and J by 8 bases, and 14 bases separated the two germline ends. The CDR3 is made up of 14 amino acids. The CDR3 is CASSQGATRGGYTF. In DNA, the CDR3 is TGTGCCAGCAGCCAAGGGGCAACACGGGGAGGCTACACCTTC.

This clonotype was counted only a few times. The chain links TRBV11-2 to TRBJ1-1; no clear D. Germline assignment: CDR1 SGHAT and CDR2 FQNNGV. Trimming pared 1 base from V and 0 bases from J, leaving 12 bases between. The CDR3 covers 16 residues. CDR3 nucleotide sequence: TGTGCCAGCAGCTTAGTCCGGAACAGCTTGAACACTGAAGCTTTCTTT. This translates into CASSLVRNSLNTEAFF.

This clonotype was found a few times. The chain's CDR3 is CASSDREWSPLHF. The DNA for the CDR3 is TGTGCCAGCAGTGACAGGGAGTGGTCACCCCTCCACTTT. The chain employs TRBV12-3 or TRBV12-4 and TRBJ1-6; 7 bases line up with TRBD1. The length of the CDR3 is 13 residues. After removal of 5 bases from V and 10 bases from J, the junction contained 5 bases not matched to a gene.

This clonotype was detected ten times or more. The chain uses TRBV18 and TRBJ2-7; no definite D call. Per the germline V gene, CDR1 is KGHSH and CDR2 is LQKENI. The CDR3 is 14 amino acids. The germline V and J ends were trimmed by 3 bases and 6 bases, with 15 bases remaining between them. CDR3 bases: TGTGCCAGCTCACCGAATCCAGTCCCCTCCGAGCAGTACTTC. Protein: CASSPNPVPSEQYF. Full variable domain (rest looked up from reference TRBV18 and TRBJ2-7): NAGVMQNPRHLVRRRGQEARLRCSPMKGHSHVYWYRQLPEEGLKFMVYLQKENIIDESGMPKERFSAEFPKEGPSILRIQQVVRGDSAAYFCASSPNPVPSEQYFGPGTRLTVT.

The rearrangement uses TRBV4-1 and TRBJ2-1, with D possibly matching TRBD2 (5 bases). The germline CDR1 and CDR2 sequences are MGHRA and YSYEKL. Trimming stripped 0 bases from V and 4 bases from J, with 13 bases between. CDR3 length equals 16 residues. The CDR3 is CASSQDPGIGYNEQFF. CDR3 sequence (DNA): TGCGCCAGCAGCCAAGACCCCGGGATAGGTTACAATGAGCAGTTCTTC.

This chain connects TRBV4-1 to TRBJ2-7; a weak D match, TRBD1 (6 bases). V was clipped by 5 bases and J by 7 bases, with 15 bases between them. The CDR3 sequence is 13 residues long. The V gene's germline CDR1 is MGHRA and CDR2 YSYEKL. CDR3 in DNA: TGCGCCAGCAGCACCACAGGGTCACGGGAGCAGTACTTC. Encoded protein: CASSTTGSREQYF.

This chain links TRBV6-2 or TRBV6-3 with TRBJ2-4; D ambiguous. This CDR3 is 13 amino acids long. Per germline, CDR1 MNHEY and CDR2 SVGEGT. V dropped 8 bases and J dropped 4 bases, with 12 bases sitting between them. The DNA for the CDR3 is TGTGCCAGCGGCTCGGACGGGAAAAACATTCAGTACTTC. Encoded protein: CASGSDGKNIQYF.

This clonotype has a count of ten or more. The chain links TRBV20-1 to TRBJ2-2, with 14 bases that match TRBD2. The length of the CDR3 is 18 residues. Germline V gene sequence: CDR1 DFQATT, CDR2 SNEGSKA (reference sequence). Trimming cost V 2 bases and J 3 bases; bases outside gene matches: 8. Written as DNA, the CDR3 is TGCAGTGCTAGACCCTTGACTAGCGGGAGGGCACACACCGGGGAGCTGTTTTTT. This sequence encodes CSARPLTSGRAHTGELFF.

This clonotype was counted many times. The chain uses TRBV4-3 and TRBJ2-1; 11 bases are a match to TRBD2. The germline gives CDR1 LGHNA, CDR2 YSLEER. This CDR3 is 17 amino acids long. Trimming removed 1 base from V and 3 bases from J; junction bases left unmatched: 5. CDR3 loop: CASSQATLAGGYNEQFF. In nucleotides, the CDR3 is TGCGCCAGCAGCCAAGCTACCCTAGCGGGAGGCTACAATGAGCAGTTCTTC.

Only a few counts were recorded for this clonotype. This chain links TRBV29-1 with TRBJ2-7, with a tentative D call TRBD1 (5 bases). Germline V lookup: CDR1 SQVTM, CDR2 ANQGSEA. The CDR3 extends over 15 amino acids. V was shortened by 6 bases and J by 2 bases, with 20 bases between the two germline ends. The CDR3 DNA reads as TGCAGCGTACTGGGGCCGACCTACCGAACCTACGAGCAGTACTTC. Protein product: CSVLGPTYRTYEQYF.

The rearrangement uses TRBV7-2 and TRBJ2-4; 9 nucleotides line up with TRBD2. The length of the CDR3 is 13 residues. V gave up 6 bases and J gave up 6 bases; unmatched junction bases: 3. From germline, CDR1 is SGHTA and CDR2 FQGNSA. In DNA form, the CDR3 reads TGTGCCAGCAGTCTAGCGGGACGAAACATTCAGTACTTC. Its translation is CASSLAGRNIQYF.

CDR3 sequence (DNA): TGTGCCAGCAGCCGGACCGAGAGGGCTGAGCAGTTCTTC. Amino acid sequence: CASSRTERAEQFF. The chain joins TRBV5-4 to TRBJ2-1, with D tentatively TRBD2 (5 bases). The V end lost 4 bases, the J end lost 9 bases, and 14 bases lay between the germline ends. CDR1 and CDR2 from the germline V gene are SGHNT and YYREEE (reference sequence). The CDR3 is 13 residues long.

This clonotype was observed at least ten times. Here the CDR3 reads CASRGQGNQPQHF. The CDR3 nucleotides read TGTGCCAGCAGAGGCCAGGGCAATCAGCCCCAGCATTTT. The chain uses TRBV6-6 and TRBJ1-5; D remains ambiguous. The germline gives CDR1 MNHNY, CDR2 SVGAGI (reference sequence). V was shortened by 6 bases and J by 2 bases, with 8 bases between the two germline ends. The CDR3 covers 13 residues.

This clonotype was counted between two and nine times. The chain has TRBV6-5 and TRBJ2-1, with D uncertain. From germline, CDR1 is MNHEY and CDR2 SVGAGI. Trimming cost V 1 base and J 9 bases, with 4 bases left between them. The CDR3 has 11 amino acids. The CDR3 DNA follows: TGTGCCAGCAGTTACTTGGGTGAGCAGTTCTTC. Its translation is CASSYLGEQFF.

The sample holds many counts of this clonotype. This chain links TRBV7-8 with TRBJ1-1, with 9 bases fitting TRBD1. The CDR3 is 14 residues long. V shed 4 bases and J 6 bases; nucleotides not matched to a gene: 6. CDR1 is SGHVS, CDR2 FQNEAQ, per germline. The CDR3 bases are TGTGCCAGCAGCTCAACAGGGGGCCTGGCTGAAGCTTTCTTT. Translated: CASSSTGGLAEAFF.

The chain is built from TRBV6-1 and TRBJ1-4, with D possibly being TRBD1 (5 bases). Per germline, CDR1 MNHNS and CDR2 SASEGT. This CDR3 contains 14 residues. Trimming stripped 5 bases from V and 0 bases from J, with 7 bases between. In nucleotides, the CDR3 is TGTGCCAGCAGTTGGGGGGCAACTAATGAAAAACTGTTTTTT. Translation: CASSWGATNEKLFF.

This clonotype was picked up many times. V usage is TRBV29-1 and J usage is TRBJ2-6; no clear D gene. With 7 bases removed from V and 0 bases from J, the gap between germline ends came to 7 bases. Per germline, CDR1 SQVTM and CDR2 ANQGSEA. CDR3 length: 13 residues. The CDR3 region is CSAAYSGANVLTF. The DNA for the CDR3 is TGCAGCGCCGCCTACTCTGGGGCCAACGTCCTGACTTTC.

Many counts were recorded for this clonotype. The V and J genes are TRBV20-1 and TRBJ2-1; D is unclear. Trimming stripped 2 bases from V and 8 bases from J, with 7 bases between. CDR1 is DFQATT, CDR2 SNEGSKA, per germline (reference sequence). The CDR3 runs 11 residues. The CDR3 DNA sequence: TGCAGTGCTAGACGGGCGGATGAGCAGTTCTTC. Amino acids: CSARRADEQFF.

The chain joins TRBV6-2 or TRBV6-3 to TRBJ1-3; D unresolved. Germline CDR1 reads MNHEY; CDR2 reads SVGEGT. The CDR3 runs to 16 residues. Trimming stripped 5 bases from V and 2 bases from J, with 16 bases between. The CDR3 DNA follows: TGTGCCAGCAGTGCGGTGGAGGGTGTGACTGGAAACACCATATATTTT. It codes for CASSAVEGVTGNTIYF.

The gene calls are TRBV10-2 and TRBJ1-2, with 9 bases lining up with TRBD1. Germline trimming cut 3 bases from V and 8 bases from J; bases unmatched to any gene: 13. Germline V CDR1 and CDR2: WSHSY, SAAADI. This CDR3 region has 16 residues. The CDR3 region has the DNA TGCGCCAGCAGTGACCCGATCCGGGACAGGGCGGGAGGCTACACCTTC. This codes for CASSDPIRDRAGGYTF.

The table lists this clonotype with many counts. The V call is TRBV20-1, the J call TRBJ1-5; D ambiguous. Germline values: CDR1 DFQATT, CDR2 SNEGSKA (reference sequence). Trimming shortened V by 3 bases and J by 5 bases, and 11 bases separated the two germline ends. The CDR3 runs 13 residues. CDR3 DNA: TGCAGTGCTAGCGGCCAGATAGATCAGCCCCAGCATTTT. This sequence encodes CSASGQIDQPQHF.